What follows are 9 T cell receptor beta chains derived from one specimen sequenced in a study of cytomegalovirus exposure and HLA in healthy donors. Assay used: immunoSEQ multiplex PCR; TCRdb lists only in-frame clones, some missing. This sample carries some 150,000 clones, 75% to 90% of them seen once, and the ten largest clones take around 9%. The specimen sequenced was PBMCs. The receptors were gathered from a woman between 18 and 30 years old in good health and CMV-seropositive.

The gene calls are TRBV28 and TRBJ1-2; D may be TRBD1 (5 bases). Looked up from germline, CDR1 is MDHEN and CDR2 is SYDVKM. This CDR3 region has 11 residues. V was pared by 7 bases and J by 5 bases, with 8 bases between. The chain's CDR3 is CASTSGYGYTF. The CDR3 DNA reads as TGTGCCAGCACCTCAGGGTATGGCTACACCTTC.

The V call is TRBV6-5, the J call TRBJ1-2; no clear D. The ends were cut back, 5 bases at V and 7 bases at J, with 17 bases in the middle. Germline V gene lookup returns CDR1 MNHEY and CDR2 SVGAGI. CDR3 length: 14 amino acids. The CDR3 DNA reads as TGTGCCAGCAGTGTTAACGGGGAGACCGTTGGCTACACCTTC. As protein: CASSVNGETVGYTF.

This chain connects TRBV6-5 to TRBJ1-2; D uncertain. Germline V gene sequence: CDR1 MNHEY, CDR2 SVGAGI. CDR3 size: 14 residues. V lost 2 bases to trimming and J lost 2 bases, with 9 bases between them. The CDR3 region has the DNA TGTGCCAGCAGTTACGGTACGGGGAACTATGGCTACACCTTC. Its protein product is CASSYGTGNYGYTF.

The gene calls are TRBV19 and TRBJ2-1, with TRBD2 matching 13 bases. The CDR3 is 15 amino acids. The V gene end was trimmed by 5 bases and the J gene end by 15 bases; junction bases not matched to a gene: 13. Per germline, CDR1 LNHDA and CDR2 SQIVND (reference sequence). The CDR3 sequence is CASSGTSGVLLPAFF. CDR3 in DNA: TGTGCCAGTAGTGGGACTAGCGGGGTACTTCTCCCGGCGTTCTTC.

The V call is TRBV28, the J call TRBJ1-2; D not resolved. V gave up 7 bases and J gave up 1 base, with 13 bases separating them. This CDR3 is 14 amino acids long. Per the germline V gene, CDR1 is MDHEN and CDR2 is SYDVKM. The CDR3 sequence is CASTRGRVNYGYTF. CDR3 DNA sequence: TGTGCCAGCACCCGCGGGAGGGTTAACTATGGCTACACCTTC.

This chain uses TRBV28 with TRBJ1-6; possibly TRBD1 for D (5 bases). Trimming cost V 3 bases and J 2 bases, with 14 bases left between them. CDR3 length: 17 amino acids. Per germline, CDR1 MDHEN and CDR2 SYDVKM. The CDR3 DNA reads TGTGCCAGCAGTTTGGGGGGGGGTGGCCCCTATAATTCACCCCTCCACTTT. Its translation is CASSLGGGGPYNSPLHF.

This sequence joins TRBV7-8 and TRBJ2-7; D not resolved. Trimming took off 3 bases at V and 4 bases at J, with 16 bases between the two ends. CDR3 length equals 15 residues. Looked up from germline, CDR1 is SGHVS and CDR2 is FQNEAQ. Here the CDR3 reads CASSFTTFFGYEQYF. DNA for the CDR3: TGTGCCAGCAGCTTCACAACATTCTTCGGGTACGAGCAGTACTTC.

The gene calls are TRBV5-6 and TRBJ2-2, with TRBD1 identical over 11 bases. Germline CDR1 SGHDT, CDR2 YYEEEE. With 1 base clipped from V and 7 bases from J, the junction kept 9 bases outside the gene matches. The CDR3 is 17 residues long. The CDR3 sequence: CASSLLGQGGQGGELFF. CDR3 nucleotides: TGTGCCAGCAGCTTGCTGGGACAGGGGGGACAGGGCGGGGAGCTGTTTTTT.

The rearrangement links TRBV30 to TRBJ1-6; TRBD1 is a possible D gene (5 bases). This CDR3 spans 18 amino acids. The germline V and J ends were trimmed by 3 bases and 0 bases, with 18 bases remaining between them. Germline V gene sequence: CDR1 GTSNPN, CDR2 SVGIG (reference sequence). In DNA form, the CDR3 reads TGTGCCTGGAGCCAAAGGGGAAATCGCGGCTCCTATAATTCACCCCTCCACTTT. Translating it yields CAWSQRGNRGSYNSPLHF.